These 9 T cell receptor beta chains were sequenced from one sample in a study of control samples from healthy donors and cancer patients. Data came from immunoSEQ multiplex PCR; TCRdb stores just in-frame clones and leaves some out. The sample shows around 180,000 clones, approximately 94% of them seen only once. The material sequenced was blood. The receptors were sampled from a woman between 18 and 29 years old in good health.

This clone has a single count. The V and J genes are TRBV19 and TRBJ1-2; weak D call: TRBD1 (5 bases). Germline values: CDR1 LNHDA, CDR2 SQIVND (reference sequence). The length of the CDR3 is 14 residues. Trimming shortened V by 3 bases and J by 4 bases, and 12 bases separated the two germline ends. The chain's CDR3 is CASSIQGVGYGYTF. The CDR3 region has the DNA TGTGCCAGTAGTATCCAGGGCGTGGGCTATGGCTACACCTTC.

This clone was seen a few times. For the CDR3, the DNA is TGTGCCTCTCGGACAGGGGGCGCTTCTCAGTACTTC. Translating it yields CASRTGGASQYF. This chain links TRBV2 with TRBJ2-7, with TRBD1 matching over 11 bases. Germline loops: CDR1 SNHLY, CDR2 FYNNEI. This CDR3 has 12 residues. V shed 11 bases, J shed 10 bases, and the junction held 10 bases outside the gene matches. The full variable domain, with the rest looked up from reference TRBV2 and TRBJ2-7, is EPEVTQTPSHQVTQMGQEVILRCVPISNHLYFYWYRQILGQKVEFLVSFYNNEISEKSEIFDDQFSVERPDGSNFTLKIRSTKLEDSAMYFCASRTGGASQYFGPGTRLTVT.

This chain links TRBV19 with TRBJ1-1, with D possibly matching TRBD1 (6 bases). Trimming took 4 bases from V and 4 from J, leaving 13 bases between them. This CDR3 spans 14 amino acids. Germline V lookup: CDR1 LNHDA, CDR2 SQIVND (reference sequence). The CDR3 loop is CASSTHSRGTEAFF. The CDR3 region has the DNA TGTGCCAGTAGTACCCATTCCAGGGGCACTGAAGCTTTCTTT.

The chain links TRBV4-3 to TRBJ2-1; TRBD2 is a possible D gene (5 bases). V was shortened by 1 base and J by 0 bases, with 7 bases between the two germline ends. The CDR3 extends over 15 amino acids. Looked up from germline, CDR1 is LGHNA and CDR2 is YSLEER. The CDR3 sequence: CASSQGAGSYNEQFF. The CDR3 DNA is TGCGCCAGCAGCCAAGGCGCGGGCTCCTACAATGAGCAGTTCTTC.

The chain couples TRBV10-3 to TRBJ2-5, with TRBD1 identical over 8 bases. Looked up from germline, CDR1 is ENHRY and CDR2 is SYGVKD. This CDR3 has 15 residues. V shed 4 bases, J shed 1 base, and the junction held 5 bases outside the gene matches. The CDR3 nucleotides read TGTGCCATCAGTGCAAGACAGGGGCCCCAAGAGACCCAGTACTTC. It codes for CAISARQGPQETQYF.

The chain couples TRBV5-4 to TRBJ1-2; a possible D gene is TRBD1 (5 bases). Germline V gene sequence: CDR1 SGHNT, CDR2 YYREEE (reference sequence). This CDR3 spans 14 amino acids. The V gene lost 0 bases and the J gene lost 2 bases, with 8 bases spanning the gap. As DNA, the CDR3 is TGTGCCAGCAGCTTGGGATGGGGCAACTATGGCTACACCTTC. Translation gives CASSLGWGNYGYTF.

This chain joins TRBV24-1 and TRBJ1-1; no firm D call. This CDR3 region has 14 residues. CDR1 is KGHDR, CDR2 SFDVKD, per germline. Deletions cut 4 bases from V and 10 bases from J, with 18 bases between. The CDR3 DNA reads as TGTGCCACCAGTGACTTCCGGCAGGCTAGAGGAGCTTTCTTT. Translation gives CATSDFRQARGAFF.

This rearrangement joins TRBV18 to TRBJ2-1, with a tentative D call TRBD2 (6 bases). Between the trimmed V and J ends, which lost 2 bases and 8 bases, there was a span of 16 bases. Germline values: CDR1 KGHSH, CDR2 LQKENI. The CDR3 covers 15 residues. The CDR3 DNA follows: TGTGCCAGCTCACCAGGGGCTAGCGTCGACGATGAGCAGTTCTTC. Residues: CASSPGASVDDEQFF.

The chain has TRBV5-6 and TRBJ1-1; perhaps TRBD1 as D (5 bases). Germline V gene lookup returns CDR1 SGHDT and CDR2 YYEEEE. This CDR3 spans 13 amino acids. V dropped 4 bases and J dropped 5 bases, with 12 bases sitting between them. The CDR3 protein is CASSGTAGTEAFF. The DNA of the CDR3 is TGTGCCAGCAGCGGAACCGCAGGGACTGAAGCTTTCTTT.